These 12 T cell receptor beta chains were all obtained from the same sample, sequenced in a study of blood T cell repertoires in COVID-19. Assay: immunoSEQ multiplex PCR; the TCRdb copy retains only in-frame clones and omits some. This repertoire shows 250,000 to 300,000 clones, approximately 88% found once; its top ten account for about 9.4%. The specimen was peripheral blood. The receptors shown here come from a woman in her sixties or seventies with COVID-19, enrolled during active disease.

This sequence joins TRBV5-4 and TRBJ2-4; tentative D call: TRBD1 (6 bases). V was cut by 1 base and J by 1 base, with 6 bases left in between. The length of the CDR3 is 14 residues. Germline assignment: CDR1 SGHNT and CDR2 YYREEE (reference sequence). CDR3 DNA sequence: TGTGCCAGCAGCTTGACAGGGGCCAAAAACATTCAGTACTTC. Its protein product is CASSLTGAKNIQYF.

CDR3 DNA: TGCGCCAGCAGCCAAGTCCCCGGGACTGGATACAATGAGCAGTTCTTC. Its translation is CASSQVPGTGYNEQFF. The chain joins TRBV4-1 to TRBJ2-1; possibly TRBD2 for D (6 bases). This CDR3 is built from 16 residues. Germline V CDR1 and CDR2: MGHRA, YSYEKL. V was shortened by 1 base and J by 4 bases, with 14 bases between the two germline ends.

This clone was detected a few times. The V call is TRBV5-4, the J call TRBJ2-7, with 14 bases that match TRBD2. The CDR3 is 15 amino acids. CDR1 is SGHNT, CDR2 YYREEE, per germline (reference sequence). The V segment lost 4 bases and the J segment 2 bases; nucleotides outside the gene matches: 2. CDR3 loop: CASSQGLAGAYEQYF. The CDR3, as DNA: TGTGCCAGCAGCCAGGGACTAGCGGGAGCCTACGAGCAGTACTTC.

J is TRBJ1-4 and V is TRBV30, with unresolved D. The CDR3 is 13 amino acids. The germline V and J ends were trimmed by 4 bases and 7 bases, with 13 bases remaining between them. Per germline, CDR1 GTSNPN and CDR2 SVGIG (reference sequence). For the CDR3, the DNA is TGTGCCTGGAACGAGGGTGGGCTTGAAAAACTGTTTTTT. Translation gives CAWNEGGLEKLFF.

The CDR3: CSVERLAGGYEQFF. CDR3 sequence (DNA): TGCAGCGTTGAACGGCTAGCGGGAGGCTATGAGCAGTTCTTC. The chain carries TRBV29-1 and TRBJ2-1, with 11 nucleotides matching TRBD2. The length of the CDR3 is 14 residues. Germline V gene lookup returns CDR1 SQVTM and CDR2 ANQGSEA. V was clipped by 2 bases and J by 8 bases; unmatched bases: 5.

This clone was seen just once. The chain has TRBV5-5 and TRBJ1-5; TRBD1 agrees at 11 bases. The germline V gene encodes CDR1 SGHKS and CDR2 YYEKEE (reference sequence). The CDR3 is made up of 15 amino acids. The V and J ends lost 5 bases and 5 bases, in that order; junction bases with no gene match: 6. DNA of the CDR3: TGTGCCAGCAGTCGGACAGGGGGCTTTGATCAGCCCCAGCATTTT. Amino acid sequence: CASSRTGGFDQPQHF.

This sequence joins TRBV6-2 or TRBV6-3 and TRBJ1-1; D call uncertain. V lost 2 bases and J 4 bases, leaving 11 bases between the germline ends. The germline CDR1 and CDR2 sequences are MNHEY and SVGEGT. The length of the CDR3 is 14 residues. Here the CDR3 DNA reads TGTGCCAGCAGTTACCGGGTAGGGAGCACTGAAGCTTTCTTT. Protein product: CASSYRVGSTEAFF.

This sequence joins TRBV28 and TRBJ2-1; the match to TRBD2 covers 11 bases. Trimming took 5 bases from V and 7 from J; bases not matched to a gene: 7. Per germline, CDR1 MDHEN and CDR2 SYDVKM. The CDR3 is 15 amino acids. The CDR3 nucleotides are TGTGCCAGCAGTATGACTAGCGGGATTCGAAATGAGCAGTTCTTC. The encoded protein is CASSMTSGIRNEQFF.

This clone was picked up many times. The chain combines TRBV6-5 with TRBJ1-2, with 9 bases lining up with TRBD1. Germline CDR1 is MNHEY and CDR2 is SVGAGI. The CDR3 extends over 13 amino acids. The V and J ends lost 11 bases and 1 base, in that order; junction bases with no gene match: 5. The CDR3 is CAAQGALNYGYTF. In DNA, the CDR3 is TGTGCCGCACAGGGGGCCCTTAACTATGGCTACACCTTC.

The rearrangement links TRBV6-5 to TRBJ1-1; the match to TRBD1 covers 7 bases. Germline values: CDR1 MNHEY, CDR2 SVGAGI. The CDR3 length is 14 residues. V lost 3 bases to trimming and J lost 5 bases; unmatched junction nucleotides: 6. CDR3: CASSYYRQGTEAFF. The CDR3 coding sequence is TGTGCCAGCAGTTATTATAGACAGGGAACTGAAGCTTTCTTT.

The rearrangement joins TRBV10-3 to TRBJ2-2, with 8 bases identical to TRBD2. CDR1 and CDR2 from the germline V gene are ENHRY and SYGVKD. Trimming took 10 bases from V and 0 from J; bases not matched to a gene: 4. CDR3 length equals 14 residues. The CDR3 region is CATTSGANTGELFF. The CDR3 coding sequence is TGTGCCACCACTAGCGGAGCGAACACCGGGGAGCTGTTTTTT.

This chain connects TRBV7-3 to TRBJ2-2; a possible D gene is TRBD1 (6 bases). The CDR3 loop spans 16 amino acids. V was cut by 4 bases and J by 3 bases, with 15 bases left in between. Germline V gene sequence: CDR1 SGHTA, CDR2 FQGTGA. CDR3 DNA sequence: TGTGCCAGCAGCTCCCAGGGGAGCCCACACACCGGGGAGCTGTTTTTT. Translated, it gives CASSSQGSPHTGELFF.